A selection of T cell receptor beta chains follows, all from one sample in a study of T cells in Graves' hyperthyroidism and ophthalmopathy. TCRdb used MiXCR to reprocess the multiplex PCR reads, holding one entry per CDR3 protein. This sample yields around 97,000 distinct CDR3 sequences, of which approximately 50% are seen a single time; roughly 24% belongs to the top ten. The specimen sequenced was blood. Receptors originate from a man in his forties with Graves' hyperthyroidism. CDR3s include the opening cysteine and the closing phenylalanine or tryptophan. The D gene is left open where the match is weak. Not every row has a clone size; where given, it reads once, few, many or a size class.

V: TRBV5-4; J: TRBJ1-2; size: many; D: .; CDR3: CASSFMQSAGYTF; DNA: TGTGCCAGCAGCTTTATGCAGTCTGCCGGCTACACCTTC
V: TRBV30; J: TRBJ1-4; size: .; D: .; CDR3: CAWSPGQEKLFF; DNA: TGTGCCTGGAGCCCAGGACAGGAAAAACTGTTTTTT
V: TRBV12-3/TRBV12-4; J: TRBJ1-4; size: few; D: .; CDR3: CASSLEPGQGRGLFF; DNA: TGTGCCAGCAGTCTTGAACCGGGACAAGGTAGGGGACTGTTTTTT
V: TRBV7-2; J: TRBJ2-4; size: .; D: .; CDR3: CASSLARRAVQAKNIQYF; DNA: TGTGCCAGCAGCTTGGCTCGGCGGGCAGTGCAAGCCAAAAACATTCAGTACTTC
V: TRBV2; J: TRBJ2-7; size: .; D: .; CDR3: CASSFTSGVNEQYF; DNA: TGTGCCAGCAGTTTTACGAGTGGGGTTAATGAGCAGTACTTC
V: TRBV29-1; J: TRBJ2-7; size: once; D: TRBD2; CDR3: CSVGTSGDEQYF; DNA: TGCAGCGTAGGGACTAGCGGTGACGAGCAGTACTTC
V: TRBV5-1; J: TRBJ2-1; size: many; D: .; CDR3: CASSLAQGGHEQFF; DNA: TGCGCCAGCAGCTTGGCCCAGGGGGGGCATGAGCAGTTCTTC
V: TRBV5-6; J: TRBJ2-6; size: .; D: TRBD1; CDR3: CASSLPTGTGANVLTF; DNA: TGTGCCAGCAGCTTGCCGACAGGGACTGGGGCCAACGTCCTGACTTTC
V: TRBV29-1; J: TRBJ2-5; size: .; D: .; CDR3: CGVGPGETQYF; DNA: TGCGGCGTAGGCCCCGGGGAGACCCAGTACTTC
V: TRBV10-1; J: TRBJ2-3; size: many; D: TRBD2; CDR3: CASSVGLAPDTQYF; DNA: TGCGCCAGCAGTGTGGGACTAGCGCCAGATACGCAGTATTTT
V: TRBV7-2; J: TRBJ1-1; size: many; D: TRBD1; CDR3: CASSPRLMGTGAMLEAFF; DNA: TGTGCCAGCAGCCCCAGGCTGATGGGGACAGGGGCCATGTTGGAAGCTTTCTTT
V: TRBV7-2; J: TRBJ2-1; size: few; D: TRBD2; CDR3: CASSYSGTSGGAQFF; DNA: TGTGCCAGCAGTTATTCCGGGACTAGCGGGGGGGCGCAGTTCTTC
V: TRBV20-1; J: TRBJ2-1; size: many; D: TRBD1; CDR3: CSARDLVDRARNEQFF; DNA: TGCAGTGCTAGAGATCTTGTCGACAGGGCCAGGAATGAGCAGTTCTTC
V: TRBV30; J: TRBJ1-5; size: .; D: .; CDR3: CAWSGGASQPQHF; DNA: TGTGCCTGGAGTGGAGGGGCCAGCCAGCCCCAGCATTTT
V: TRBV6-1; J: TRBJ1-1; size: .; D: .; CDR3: CASSDAWGATEAFF; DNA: TGTGCCAGCAGCGACGCATGGGGTGCCACTGAAGCTTTCTTT
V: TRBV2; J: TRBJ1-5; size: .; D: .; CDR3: CASKWGKQPQHF; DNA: TGTGCCAGCAAGTGGGGGAAACAGCCCCAGCATTTT
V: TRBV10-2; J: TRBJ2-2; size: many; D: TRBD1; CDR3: CASRAGTGGVGELFF; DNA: TGCGCCAGCAGAGCCGGGACAGGGGGCGTCGGGGAGCTGTTTTTT
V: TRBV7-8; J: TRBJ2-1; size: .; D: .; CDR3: CASSLVRGLAGGNEQFF; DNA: TGTGCCAGCAGCTTAGTCAGGGGGCTAGCGGGCGGCAATGAGCAGTTCTTC
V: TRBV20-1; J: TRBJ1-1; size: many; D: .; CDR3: CSAEMGGLNTEAFF; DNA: TGCAGTGCTGAGATGGGGGGCTTGAACACTGAAGCTTTCTTT
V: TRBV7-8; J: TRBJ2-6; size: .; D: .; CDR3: CASSWGGGANVLTF; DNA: TGTGCCAGCAGCTGGGGCGGCGGGGCCAACGTCCTGACTTTC
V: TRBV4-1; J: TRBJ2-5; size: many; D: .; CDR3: CASSQVPRETQYF; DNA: TGCGCCAGCAGCCAAGTTCCGAGGGAGACCCAGTACTTC
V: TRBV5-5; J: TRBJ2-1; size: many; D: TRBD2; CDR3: CASSIRLAGGNEQFF; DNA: TGTGCCAGCAGCATCCGACTAGCGGGGGGCAATGAGCAGTTCTTC
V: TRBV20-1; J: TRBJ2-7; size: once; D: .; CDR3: CSARGVAGGEQYF; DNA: TGCAGTGCTAGGGGGGTGGCGGGTGGCGAGCAGTACTTC
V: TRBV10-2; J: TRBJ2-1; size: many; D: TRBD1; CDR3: CASRGTGKGNEQFF; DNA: TGCGCCAGCAGGGGGACAGGGAAGGGAAATGAGCAGTTCTTC
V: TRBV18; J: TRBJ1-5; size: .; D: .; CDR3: CASSPGFNQPRHF; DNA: TGTGCCAGCTCACCGGGGTTCAATCAGCCCCGGCATTTT
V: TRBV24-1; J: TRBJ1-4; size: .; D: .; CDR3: CATSDHTEGSWEKLFF; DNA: TGTGCCACCAGTGATCATACGGAGGGAAGTTGGGAAAAACTGTTTTTT
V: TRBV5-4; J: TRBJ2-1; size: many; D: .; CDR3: CASSFPPAGSYNEQFF; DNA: TGTGCCAGCAGCTTCCCCCCAGCGGGCTCCTACAATGAGCAGTTCTTC
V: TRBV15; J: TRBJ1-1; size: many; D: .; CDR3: CATSRDGNGPEAFF; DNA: TGTGCCACCAGCAGAGATGGAAATGGTCCTGAAGCTTTCTTT
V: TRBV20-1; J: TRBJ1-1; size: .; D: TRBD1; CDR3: CSARRGTGLGTEAFF; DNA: TGCAGTGCTAGACGGGGGACAGGGTTGGGGACTGAAGCTTTCTTT
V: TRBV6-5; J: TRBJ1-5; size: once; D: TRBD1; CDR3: CASSPGQGSVQPQHF; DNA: TGTGCCAGCAGCCCCGGACAGGGCTCCGTTCAGCCCCAGCATTTT
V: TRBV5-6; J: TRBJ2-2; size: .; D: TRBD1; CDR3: CASSGTRTGPRTGELFF; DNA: TGTGCCAGCAGCGGAACAAGGACAGGGCCCAGAACCGGGGAGCTGTTTTTT
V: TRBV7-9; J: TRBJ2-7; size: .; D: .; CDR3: CASSLGGSLANTGELYF; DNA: TGTGCCAGCAGCTTAGGAGGTTCCCTCGCGAACACCGGGGAGCTGTACTTC
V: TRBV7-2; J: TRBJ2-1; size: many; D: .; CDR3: CACSRSSSYNEQFF; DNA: TGTGCCTGCTCCAGGTCGAGCTCCTACAATGAGCAGTTCTTC
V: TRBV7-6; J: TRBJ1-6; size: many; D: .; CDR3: CASSLGARNSPLHF; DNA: TGTGCCAGCAGCTTAGGGGCCCGTAATTCACCCCTCCACTTT
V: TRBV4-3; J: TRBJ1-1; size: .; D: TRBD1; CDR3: CASSLDDRGTEAFF; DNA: TGCGCCAGCAGCCTAGATGACAGGGGGACTGAAGCTTTCTTT
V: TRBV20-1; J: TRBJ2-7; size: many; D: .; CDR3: CSATAQLHLYEQYF; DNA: TGCAGTGCCACGGCCCAACTCCATCTCTACGAGCAGTACTTC
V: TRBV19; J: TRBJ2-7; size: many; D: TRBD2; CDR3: CASSIRGLAGDEQYF; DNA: TGTGCCAGTAGTATAAGGGGACTAGCGGGAGACGAGCAGTACTTC
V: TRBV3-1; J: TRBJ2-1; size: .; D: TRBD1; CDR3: CASSPGQGPHNEQFF; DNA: TGTGCCAGCAGCCCGGGACAGGGCCCGCACAATGAGCAGTTCTTC
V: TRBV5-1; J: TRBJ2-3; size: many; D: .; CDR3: CASSLGAGGTDTQYF; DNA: TGCGCCAGCAGCTTGGGGGCAGGCGGTACAGATACGCAGTATTTT
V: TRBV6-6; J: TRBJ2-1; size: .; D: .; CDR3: CASSGGAGEQFF; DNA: TGTGCCAGCAGCGGCGGGGCGGGGGAGCAGTTCTTC
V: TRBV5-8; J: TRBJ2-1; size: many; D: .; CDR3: CASRGYSSYNEQFF; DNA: TGTGCCAGCAGGGGTTACAGCTCCTACAATGAGCAGTTCTTC
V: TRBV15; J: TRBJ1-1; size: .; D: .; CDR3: CATSREGEAFF; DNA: TGTGCCACCAGCAGAGAGGGGGAAGCTTTCTTT
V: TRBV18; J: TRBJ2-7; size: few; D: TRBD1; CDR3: CASSTGGTGSYEQYF; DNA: TGTGCCAGCTCAACAGGGGGCACGGGCTCCTACGAGCAGTACTTC
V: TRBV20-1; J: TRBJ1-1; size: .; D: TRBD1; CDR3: CSARFQGALLAFF; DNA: TGCAGTGCTAGATTCCAGGGGGCCCTTTTGGCTTTCTTT
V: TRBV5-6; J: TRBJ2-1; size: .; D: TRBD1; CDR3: CASSSDRVSRSYNEQFF; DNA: TGTGCCAGCAGCTCGGACAGGGTAAGCAGATCCTACAATGAGCAGTTCTTC
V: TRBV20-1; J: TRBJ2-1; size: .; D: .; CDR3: CSVPFEQFF; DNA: TGCAGTGTCCCCTTTGAGCAGTTCTTC
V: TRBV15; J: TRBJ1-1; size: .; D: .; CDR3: CATSRDRSSGTEAFF; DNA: TGTGCCACCAGCAGAGATCGGAGCTCTGGGACTGAAGCTTTCTTT
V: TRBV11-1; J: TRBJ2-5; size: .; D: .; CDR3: CASRGSGKETQYF; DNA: TGTGCCAGCAGGGGGTCAGGGAAGGAGACCCAGTACTTC
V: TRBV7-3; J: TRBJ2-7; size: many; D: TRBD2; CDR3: CASSSGLAGSSKQYF; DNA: TGTGCCAGCAGCTCCGGACTAGCGGGGTCGTCTAAGCAGTACTTC
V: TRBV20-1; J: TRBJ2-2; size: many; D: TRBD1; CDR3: CSATGQAIPGELFF; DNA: TGCAGTGCTACGGGACAGGCAATCCCCGGGGAGCTGTTTTTT
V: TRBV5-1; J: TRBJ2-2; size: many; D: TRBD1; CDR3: CASTPTGVTGELFF; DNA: TGCGCCAGCACCCCAACAGGGGTAACCGGGGAGCTGTTTTTT
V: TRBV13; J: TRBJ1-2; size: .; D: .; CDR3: CASSPPRTVNYGYTF; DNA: TGTGCCAGCTCACCTCCCAGGACAGTGAACTATGGCTACACCTTC
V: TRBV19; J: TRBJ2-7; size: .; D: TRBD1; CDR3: CASSTGTGVIYEQYF; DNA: TGTGCCAGTAGTACCGGGACAGGGGTCATCTACGAGCAGTACTTC
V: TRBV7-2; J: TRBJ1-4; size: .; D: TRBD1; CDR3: CASSPETGEKLFF; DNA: TGTGCCAGCAGCCCAGAGACAGGGGAAAAACTGTTTTTT
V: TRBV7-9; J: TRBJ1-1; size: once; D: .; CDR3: CASSSTRPYNEAFF; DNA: TGTGCCAGCAGTTCCACTAGACCCTACAATGAAGCTTTCTTT
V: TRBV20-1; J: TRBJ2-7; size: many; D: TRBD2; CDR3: CSARDRREEYF; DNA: TGCAGTGCTAGAGATAGGCGGGAGGAGTACTTC
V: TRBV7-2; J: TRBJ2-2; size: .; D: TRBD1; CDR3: CASSPPRQGGGELFF; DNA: TGTGCCAGCAGCCCCCCACGACAGGGTGGCGGGGAGCTGTTTTTT
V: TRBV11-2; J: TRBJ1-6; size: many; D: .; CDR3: CASSYFRGSSYNSPLHF; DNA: TGTGCCAGCAGCTATTTCCGTGGTAGCTCCTATAATTCACCCCTCCACTTT
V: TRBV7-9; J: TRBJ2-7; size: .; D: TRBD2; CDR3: CASIPRSGRAVSYEQYF; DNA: TGTGCCAGCATCCCTCGGAGCGGGAGGGCCGTCTCCTACGAGCAGTACTTC
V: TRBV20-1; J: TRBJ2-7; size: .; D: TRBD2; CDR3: CTATRLAGVNEQYF; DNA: TGCACCGCTACACGACTAGCGGGTGTAAACGAGCAGTACTTC